These 26 T cell receptor beta chains share one sample of origin, sequenced in a study of T cell responses to AZD1222 COVID-19 vaccine. Some clones are missing from TCRdb's copy, which holds only in-frame ones; the method was immunoSEQ multiplex PCR. The sample holds around 130,000 clones; roughly nine tenths are singletons and the top ten take over 9%. This sample comprised peripheral blood, obtained 28 days after the second AZD1222 dose. The origin of the receptors is an adult who received the AZD1222 COVID-19 vaccine.

The CDR3 sequence is CASSEPLKSLPENTEAFF. The CDR3 nucleotides are TGCGCCAGCAGTGAACCCCTCAAGAGTTTACCGGAGAACACTGAAGCTTTCTTT. The gene calls are TRBV10-2 and TRBJ1-1; no clear D. The CDR3 extends over 18 amino acids. From germline, CDR1 is WSHSY and CDR2 SAAADI. V was cut by 3 bases and J by 1 base, with 21 bases left in between.

The V call is TRBV6-5, the J call TRBJ2-5; the D gene is possibly TRBD1 (6 bases). The V gene lost 6 bases and the J gene lost 4 bases, with 15 bases spanning the gap. Germline V gene sequence: CDR1 MNHEY, CDR2 SVGAGI. The CDR3 has 14 residues. CDR3 sequence: CASRIQGGRETQYF. In DNA, the CDR3 is TGTGCCAGCAGGATACAGGGTGGTCGAGAGACCCAGTACTTC.

The V gene is TRBV7-6, the J gene TRBJ1-3, with D possibly TRBD1 on 5 matching bases. The CDR3 is 17 residues long. Germline CDR1 is SGHVS and CDR2 is FNYEAQ. V gave up 3 bases and J gave up 4 bases, with 19 bases separating them. The CDR3 reads CASSFPPDMVFGNTIYF. The CDR3 DNA follows: TGTGCCAGCAGCTTCCCCCCGGACATGGTTTTCGGAAACACCATATATTTT.

This chain joins TRBV4-2 and TRBJ2-3; TRBD2 matches at 13 bases. The germline V gene encodes CDR1 LGHNA and CDR2 YNFKEQ. Trimming cost V 0 bases and J 11 bases; bases outside gene matches: 5. The CDR3 has 15 residues. CDR3 nucleotides: TGTGCCAGCAGCCAAGATCCTGGGACTAGCGGGAAGCAGTATTTT. It yields the protein CASSQDPGTSGKQYF.

J is TRBJ1-2 and V is TRBV2; possibly TRBD1 for D (6 bases). Trimming took off 1 base at V and 4 bases at J, with 10 bases between the two ends. The CDR3 has 14 residues. The germline CDR1 and CDR2 sequences are SNHLY and FYNNEI. DNA for the CDR3: TGTGCCAGCAGTGAAGAAAACAGGGCCTATGGCTACACCTTC. The encoded protein is CASSEENRAYGYTF.

The chain recombines TRBV6-2 or TRBV6-3 with TRBJ2-1; TRBD2 agrees at 10 bases. V dropped 2 bases and J dropped 8; count of bases not matched to a gene: 21. CDR1 and CDR2 from the germline V gene are MNHEY and SVGEGT. The CDR3 is made up of 20 amino acids. CDR3 amino acids: CASSYEGRLAGGRAIDEQFF. The DNA of the CDR3 is TGTGCCAGCAGTTACGAAGGTCGACTAGCGGGTGGGCGCGCCATTGATGAGCAGTTCTTC.

This clone was detected ten times or more. The chain combines TRBV5-1 with TRBJ1-1; perhaps TRBD1 as D (6 bases). Germline CDR1 and CDR2: SGHRS and YFSETQ. The CDR3 covers 16 residues. V lost 2 bases and J 6 bases, leaving 20 bases between the germline ends. The CDR3 region is CASSFGGAGMDAEAFF. As DNA, the CDR3 is TGCGCCAGCAGCTTTGGGGGCGCGGGGATGGACGCTGAAGCTTTCTTT.

This clone was detected once. This sequence joins TRBV5-1 and TRBJ1-2; 8 nucleotides align to TRBD1. Germline-derived CDR1 and CDR2 are SGHRS and YFSETQ. This CDR3 region has 16 residues. V shed 0 bases and J 1 base; nucleotides not matched to a gene: 5. In nucleotides, the CDR3 is TGCGCCAGCAGCTTGGCTACAGGGGGGAATAACTATGGCTACACCTTC. It specifies CASSLATGGNNYGYTF.

The chain's CDR3 is CASSWGTDPYQPQHF. The DNA of the CDR3 is TGCGCCAGCAGCTGGGGGACAGACCCATATCAGCCCCAGCATTTT. V usage is TRBV5-1 and J usage is TRBJ1-5, with TRBD1 matching over 7 bases. CDR1 is SGHRS, CDR2 YFSETQ, per germline. The CDR3 is 15 residues long. Trimming took 3 bases from V and 5 from J; bases not matched to a gene: 8.

V gene TRBV27 combines with J gene TRBJ1-2; no firm D call. Germline CDR1 is MNHEY and CDR2 is SMNVEV (reference sequence). The CDR3 loop spans 14 amino acids. Trimming cost V 8 bases and J 2 bases, with 15 bases left between them. In nucleotides, the CDR3 is TGTGCCAGCCAGGTGGCAGGACTCAACTATGGCTACACCTTC. This gives the protein CASQVAGLNYGYTF.

To note about this clone: Distinct nucleotide sequences in the sample also encode this CDR3. The chain combines TRBV7-8 with TRBJ1-3; the D gene is possibly TRBD1 (5 bases). Trimming stripped 2 bases from V and 4 bases from J, with 9 bases between. The germline gives CDR1 SGHVS, CDR2 FQNEAQ. The CDR3 totals 14 residues. CDR3 in DNA: TGTGCCAGCAGCTTACAGGGTCGAGGAAACACCATATATTTT. The encoded protein is CASSLQGRGNTIYF.

The J gene is TRBJ2-3, the V gene TRBV19; D is unclear. CDR1 and CDR2 (germline): LNHDA, SQIVND (reference sequence). The CDR3 is made up of 12 amino acids. V was cut by 4 bases and J by 4 bases, with 6 bases left in between. The CDR3 spells CASSNLADTQYF. The CDR3 DNA sequence: TGTGCCAGTAGTAACCTAGCAGATACGCAGTATTTT.

This chain joins TRBV20-1 and TRBJ1-4; D is perhaps TRBD1 (5 bases). There are 11 residues in the CDR3. The V gene lost 6 bases and the J gene lost 10 bases, with 12 bases spanning the gap. Germline V CDR1 and CDR2: DFQATT, SNEGSKA (reference sequence). The CDR3 DNA sequence: TGCAGTGCCAGTGGGGGTTCAAAACTGTTTTTT. This codes for CSASGGSKLFF.

The chain uses TRBV5-1 and TRBJ2-1; TRBD2 agrees at 15 bases. After removal of 8 bases from V and 7 bases from J, the junction contained 13 bases not matched to a gene. The CDR3 contains 17 residues. Germline CDR1 and CDR2: SGHRS and YFSETQ. The CDR3 protein is CASQRGLAGGVVNEQFF. The CDR3 DNA follows: TGCGCCAGTCAGAGGGGACTAGCGGGGGGTGTTGTAAATGAGCAGTTCTTC.

This clone came up a few times. The CDR3, as DNA: TGTGCCTGGAGTCATGGGGAAAATCAGCCCCAGCATTTT. It codes for CAWSHGENQPQHF. The rearrangement links TRBV30 to TRBJ1-5; D is undetermined. Germline loops: CDR1 GTSNPN, CDR2 SVGIG (reference sequence). Trimming removed 2 bases at V and 4 bases at J, with 9 bases between. CDR3 length: 13 amino acids.

In this sample, this clone turned up once. V usage is TRBV19 and J usage is TRBJ2-3; D perhaps matches TRBD1 (5 bases). V was trimmed by 7 bases and J by 4 bases, leaving 6 bases between them. CDR1 and CDR2 (germline): LNHDA, SQIVND (reference sequence). This CDR3 spans 11 amino acids. CDR3 residues: CASKGADTQYF. CDR3 nucleotide sequence: TGTGCCAGTAAAGGGGCAGATACGCAGTATTTT. Supplemented by reference TRBV19 and TRBJ2-3, the full variable domain reads DGGITQSPKYLFRKEGQNVTLSCEQNLNHDAMYWYRQDPGQGLRLIYYSQIVNDFQKGDIAEGYSVSREKKESFPLTVTSAQKNPTAFYLCASKGADTQYFGPGTRLTVL.

The gene calls are TRBV5-4 and TRBJ1-2; D unresolved. CDR3 length: 15 residues. The germline CDR1 and CDR2 sequences are SGHNT and YYREEE (reference sequence). Trimming left V 0 bases short and J 5 bases short, with 14 bases between. The CDR3 spells CASSLAGAPLYGYTF. The DNA for the CDR3 is TGTGCCAGCAGCTTGGCTGGCGCCCCACTATATGGCTACACCTTC.

The chain recombines TRBV5-1 with TRBJ2-5; D may be TRBD2 (5 bases). The germline V and J ends were trimmed by 1 base and 5 bases, with 12 bases remaining between them. Germline loops: CDR1 SGHRS, CDR2 YFSETQ. The CDR3 spans 14 residues. CDR3 in DNA: TGCGCCAGCAGCTTGTCCCCGGGCGGGGAGACCCAGTACTTC. Protein product: CASSLSPGGETQYF.

This clone was picked up one time. The rearrangement uses TRBV20-1 and TRBJ2-1; 8 nucleotides line up with TRBD1. This CDR3 spans 14 amino acids. The J segment lost 4 bases and the V segment lost 3 bases, leaving 5 bases of the junction unmatched. Germline CDR1 is DFQATT and CDR2 is SNEGSKA (reference sequence). CDR3 nucleotide sequence: TGCAGTGCTAGTGTCGGGACAGGATACAATGAGCAGTTCTTC. Translated, it gives CSASVGTGYNEQFF.

The V gene is TRBV7-2, the J gene TRBJ2-7; D perhaps matches TRBD2 (6 bases). The CDR3 totals 15 residues. Looked up from germline, CDR1 is SGHTA and CDR2 is FQGNSA. The germline V and J ends were trimmed by 1 base and 3 bases, with 13 bases remaining between them. The chain's CDR3 is CASSLVGLRGYEQYF. The CDR3 DNA reads as TGTGCCAGCAGCTTAGTCGGGCTGCGGGGCTACGAGCAGTACTTC.

J is TRBJ2-1 and V is TRBV10-3; D is unclear. Germline values: CDR1 ENHRY, CDR2 SYGVKD. This CDR3 spans 13 amino acids. Between the trimmed V and J ends, which lost 0 bases and 7 bases, there was a span of 7 bases. CDR3 sequence (DNA): TGTGCCATCAGTGAGTCTGATTGGAATGAGCAGTTCTTC. Translated: CAISESDWNEQFF.

This sequence joins TRBV20-1 and TRBJ1-1; possible D gene TRBD1, 6 bases. CDR1 is DFQATT, CDR2 SNEGSKA, per germline (reference sequence). This CDR3 spans 12 amino acids. V gave up 3 bases and J gave up 4 bases, with 9 bases separating them. The CDR3 DNA is TGCAGTGCTAGTCAGGGGCCCACTGAAGCTTTCTTT. Translating it yields CSASQGPTEAFF.

This sequence joins TRBV6-1 and TRBJ1-3, with 7 positions matching TRBD1. After removal of 4 bases from V and 16 bases from J, the junction contained 22 bases not matched to a gene. Per germline, CDR1 MNHNS and CDR2 SASEGT. The CDR3 has 16 amino acids. Here the CDR3 DNA reads TGTGCCAGCAGTGGGACTACCGGGACAGTTTTGAACTTGAGGTATTTT. Translating gives CASSGTTGTVLNLRYF.

The chain recombines TRBV18 with TRBJ1-5; D is perhaps TRBD1 (6 bases). Germline V gene lookup returns CDR1 KGHSH and CDR2 LQKENI. V lost 3 bases, J lost 2 bases, and 11 bases lay in between. This CDR3 contains 15 residues. In DNA form, the CDR3 reads TGTGCCAGCTCACCCCAGGGGAAAGGCAATCAGCCCCAGCATTTT. This sequence encodes CASSPQGKGNQPQHF.

The chain uses TRBV6-1 and TRBJ1-2, with D possibly TRBD1 on 5 matching bases. V was cut by 4 bases and J by 2 bases, with 17 bases left in between. There are 16 residues in the CDR3. Germline V gives CDR1 MNHNS, CDR2 SASEGT. The CDR3 DNA follows: TGTGCCAGCAGTGGACAGACGGGGACCTCAAACTATGGCTACACCTTC. Amino acid sequence: CASSGQTGTSNYGYTF.

This clone was counted a single time. The V gene is TRBV6-5, the J gene TRBJ1-6; 7 bases line up with TRBD1. V shed 6 bases, J shed 4 bases, and the junction held 3 bases outside the gene matches. The germline V gene encodes CDR1 MNHEY and CDR2 SVGAGI. The CDR3 is 14 residues long. CDR3 sequence reads: CASSQTGYNSPLHF. CDR3 bases: TGTGCCAGCAGCCAGACAGGGTATAATTCACCCCTCCACTTT.